This TCR beta chain originates from a study of cytomegalovirus exposure and HLA in healthy donors. Study-wide points: Investigators reported about 160 TCR beta chains as tied to cytomegalovirus.

Repertoires were generated with immunoSEQ multiplex PCR, while TCRdb's copy carries only in-frame clones and drops some. The data contain 85,000 to 130,000 clones, about 87% of them seen just once; the ten biggest clones take up roughly 2%. Unmatched junction bases numbered 10, after V lost 3 bases and J lost 1 base. There are 17 residues in the CDR3. The V gene's germline CDR1 is LGHNA and CDR2 YNFKEQ. Worth noting for this clone: Its antigen is not known.

The source is a woman between 18 and 29 years old in good health and CMV-seropositive. This chain connects TRBV4-2 to TRBJ1-1; 8 nucleotides line up with TRBD1. Sequencing was performed on PBMCs. This CDR3 is CASSQDIPDRENTEAFF. The CDR3 DNA reads TGTGCCAGCAGCCAGGATATACCGGACAGGGAGAACACTGAAGCTTTCTTT.